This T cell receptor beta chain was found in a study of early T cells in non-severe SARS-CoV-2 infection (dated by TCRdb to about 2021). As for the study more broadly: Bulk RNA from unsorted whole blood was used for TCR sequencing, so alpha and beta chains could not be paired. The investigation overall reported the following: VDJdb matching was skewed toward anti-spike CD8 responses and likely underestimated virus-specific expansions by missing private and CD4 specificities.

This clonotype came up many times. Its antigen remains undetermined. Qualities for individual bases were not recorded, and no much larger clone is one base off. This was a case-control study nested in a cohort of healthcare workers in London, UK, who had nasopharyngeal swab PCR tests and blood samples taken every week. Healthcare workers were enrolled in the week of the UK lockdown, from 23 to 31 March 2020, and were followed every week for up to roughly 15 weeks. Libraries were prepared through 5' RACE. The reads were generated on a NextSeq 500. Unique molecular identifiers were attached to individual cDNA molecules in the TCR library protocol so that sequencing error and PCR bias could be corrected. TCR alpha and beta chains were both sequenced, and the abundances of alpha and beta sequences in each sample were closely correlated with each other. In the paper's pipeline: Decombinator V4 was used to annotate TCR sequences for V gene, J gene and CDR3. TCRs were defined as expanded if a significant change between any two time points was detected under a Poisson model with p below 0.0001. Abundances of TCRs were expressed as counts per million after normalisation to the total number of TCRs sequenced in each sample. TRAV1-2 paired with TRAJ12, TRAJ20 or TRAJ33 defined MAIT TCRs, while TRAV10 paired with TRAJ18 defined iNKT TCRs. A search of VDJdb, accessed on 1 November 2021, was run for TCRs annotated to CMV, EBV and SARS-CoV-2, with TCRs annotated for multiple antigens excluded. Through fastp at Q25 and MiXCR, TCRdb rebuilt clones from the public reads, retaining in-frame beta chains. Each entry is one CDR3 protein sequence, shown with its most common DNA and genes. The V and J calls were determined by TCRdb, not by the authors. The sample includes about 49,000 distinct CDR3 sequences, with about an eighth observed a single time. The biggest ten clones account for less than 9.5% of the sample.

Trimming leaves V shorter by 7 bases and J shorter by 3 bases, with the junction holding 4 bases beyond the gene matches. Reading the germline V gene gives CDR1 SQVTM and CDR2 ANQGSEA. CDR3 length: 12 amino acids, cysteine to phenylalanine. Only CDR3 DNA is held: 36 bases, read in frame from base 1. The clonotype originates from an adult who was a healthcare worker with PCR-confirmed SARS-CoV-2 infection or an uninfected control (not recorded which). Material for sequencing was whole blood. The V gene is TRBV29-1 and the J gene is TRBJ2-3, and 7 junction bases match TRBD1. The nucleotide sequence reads TGCAGCGCTGGGACAGCGACAGATACGCAGTATTTT. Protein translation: CSAGTATDTQYF.